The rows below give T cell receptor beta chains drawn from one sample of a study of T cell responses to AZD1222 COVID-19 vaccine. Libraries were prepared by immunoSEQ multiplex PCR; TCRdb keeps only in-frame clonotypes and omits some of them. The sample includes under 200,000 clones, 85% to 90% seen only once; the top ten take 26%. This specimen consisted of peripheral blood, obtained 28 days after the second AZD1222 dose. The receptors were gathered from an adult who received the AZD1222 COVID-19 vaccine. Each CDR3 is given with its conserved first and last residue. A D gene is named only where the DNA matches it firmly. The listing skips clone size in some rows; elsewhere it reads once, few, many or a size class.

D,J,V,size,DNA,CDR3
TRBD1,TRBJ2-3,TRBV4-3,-,TGCGCCAGCAGCCCGGGACAGGGGGACAAAGATACGCAGTATTTT,CASSPGQGDKDTQYF
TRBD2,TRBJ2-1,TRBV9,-,TGTGCCAGCAGCGTGGTGGCGGGAGCCGACAATGAGCAGTTCTTC,CASSVVAGADNEQFF
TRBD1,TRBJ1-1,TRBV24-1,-,TGTGCCACCAGTGATTGGACAGGGGAACAAGCTTTCTTT,CATSDWTGEQAFF
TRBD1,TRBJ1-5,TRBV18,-,TGTGCCAGCTCATACGACAGGGACCAGCCCCAGCATTTT,CASSYDRDQPQHF
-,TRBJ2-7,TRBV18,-,TGTGCCAGCTCACCACCGGGTTCCTACGAGCAGTACTTC,CASSPPGSYEQYF
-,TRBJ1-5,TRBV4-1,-,TGCGCCAGCAGCCAAGATCCCAACCGGGTGATGAGCAATCAGCCCCAGCATTTT,CASSQDPNRVMSNQPQHF
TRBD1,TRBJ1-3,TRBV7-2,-,TGTGCCAGCAGCTCCGACAGGGCAGGAAACACCATATATTTT,CASSSDRAGNTIYF
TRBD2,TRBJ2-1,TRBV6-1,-,TGTGCCAGCAGTGGATCCCGGGGGACTAGCTTCACTGAGCAGTTCTTC,CASSGSRGTSFTEQFF
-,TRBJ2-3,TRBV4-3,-,TGCGCCAGCAGCCTCCTAGAGCGGGTACATACGCAGTATTTT,CASSLLERVHTQYF
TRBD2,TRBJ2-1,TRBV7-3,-,TGTGCCAGCAGCTTAGGTAGCGGGGACGAGCAGTTCTTC,CASSLGSGDEQFF
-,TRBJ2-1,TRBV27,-,TGTGCCAGCAGTCGGGGGATTTGGCAGTTCTTC,CASSRGIWQFF
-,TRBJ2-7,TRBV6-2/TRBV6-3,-,TGTGCCAGCAGTTACGGCAGTCGCCGCGAGCAGTACTTC,CASSYGSRREQYF
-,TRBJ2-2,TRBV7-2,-,TGTGCCAGCAGCTTAAGACTCTCCCACAACACCGGGGAGCTGTTTTTT,CASSLRLSHNTGELFF
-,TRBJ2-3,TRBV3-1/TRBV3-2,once,TGTGCCAGCAGCCGGGACGGGCGTACGCAGTATTTT,CASSRDGRTQYF
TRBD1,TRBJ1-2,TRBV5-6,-,TGTGCCAGCAGCCGGGGACAGGGAGGTGGCTACACCTTC,CASSRGQGGGYTF
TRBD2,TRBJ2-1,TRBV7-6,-,TGTGCCAGCAGACCACTAGCGGGAGGTCCCTACAATGAGCAGTTCTTC,CASRPLAGGPYNEQFF
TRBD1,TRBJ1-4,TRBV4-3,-,TGCGCCAGCAGCCCCGGGACAGGCGATAATGAAAAACTGTTTTTT,CASSPGTGDNEKLFF
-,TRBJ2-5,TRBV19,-,TGTGCCAGTAGTCTCCGACTATTCCAAGAGACCCAGTACTTC,CASSLRLFQETQYF
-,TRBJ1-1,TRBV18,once,TGTGCCAGCTCCGAGAGGGCAACAGGAGACACTGAAGCTTTCTTT,CASSERATGDTEAFF
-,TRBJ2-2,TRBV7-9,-,TGTGCCAGCAGCTTAGGAGCAGGGGCCGGGGAGCTGTTTTTT,CASSLGAGAGELFF
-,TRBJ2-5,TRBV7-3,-,TGTGCCAGCAGCTTAAGGACCTCCCAAGAGACCCAGTACTTC,CASSLRTSQETQYF
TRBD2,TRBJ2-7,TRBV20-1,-,TGCAGTGCTAGTGAGGCTAGCGGGAGCTACGAGCAGTACTTC,CSASEASGSYEQYF
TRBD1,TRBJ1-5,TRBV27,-,TGTGCCAGCAGGGGACAGGGCCACAATCAGCCCCAGCATTTT,CASRGQGHNQPQHF
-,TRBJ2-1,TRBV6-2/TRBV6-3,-,TGTGCCAGCAACCCGAGCGGGCAGCGCAACAATGAGCAGTTCTTC,CASNPSGQRNNEQFF